This TCR beta chain was sequenced during a study of patients and donors after allogeneic stem cell transplantation. Each CDR3 protein gets one entry after TCRdb re-called the RT-PCR reads with MiXCR. The data contain about a million distinct CDR3 sequences, more than 15% of them singletons. This clonotype was observed a few times. Trimming took 5 bases from V and 0 from J; bases not matched to a gene: 9. CDR1 and CDR2 from the germline V gene are MNHEY and SMNVEV (reference sequence). The CDR3 extends over 17 amino acids. Sequenced material: blood, either unsorted or a sorted T cell fraction (not recorded which). The receptor was isolated from a human donor who was either an allogeneic HSCT recipient or a stem cell or donor lymphocyte infusion donor (not recorded which). It is not recorded whose cells these are; they may come from a transplant donor. The chain recombines TRBV27 with TRBJ1-5; 8 bases agree with TRBD1. The chain's CDR3 is CASSPGGVIYSNQPQHF. The DNA for the CDR3 is TGTGCCAGCAGTCCAGGGGGCGTAATCTATAGCAATCAGCCCCAGCATTTT.